This T cell receptor (beta chain) came from a study of vaccination effects on CD4 cells after COVID-19. With the ViraFEST assay, the study expanded antigen-specific CD4+ T cells using viral peptide pools, then sequenced them. Researchers isolated CD4+ T cells once approximately eleven days of culture had elapsed. Among the vaccine recipients, none had a prior SARS-CoV-2 infection, and nucleocapsid antibodies were negative. A few million PBMC per well were cultured with 10 IU/ml IL-2 and roughly 10 ug/ml peptides. IL-2 medium supplanted half the medium on days 3 and 7. The study, taken as a whole, reports: Among infection- and vaccine-induced clones, marked clonal contraction occurred late after vaccination.

Using immunoSEQ multiplex PCR, the repertoire was profiled, and TCRdb retains in-frame clones only, with some absent. The table shows tens of thousands of clones, with approximately 74% occurring only once. CDR1 and CDR2 (germline): LNHDA, SQIVND (reference sequence). The CDR3 runs 16 residues. Between the trimmed V and J ends, which lost 1 base and 0 bases, there was a span of 12 bases. This clone was observed a single time. Its antigen is undetermined. Source: CD4+ T cells from PBMCs cultured with HCoV-229E spike peptides, taken before COVID-19 vaccination. The source of this sequence is a human donor who received a COVID-19 vaccine. The chain uses TRBV19 and TRBJ1-1; a weak D match, TRBD1 (5 bases). The CDR3 nucleotides are TGTGCCAGTAGTATAGGGAGAGGGGCCATGAACACTGAAGCTTTCTTT. Translated: CASSIGRGAMNTEAFF.